These T cell receptor beta chains were read from a single sample in a study of CD8 T cells in Susac syndrome. Via MiXCR, TCRdb re-called the immunoSEQ multiplex PCR reads, giving one row per CDR3 protein. The table records about 200,000 distinct CDR3 sequences, about 91% of them present only once. Sequencing input: CD4+ T cells from PBMCs. These receptors were collected from a human donor with Susac syndrome. CDR3s include the opening cysteine and the closing phenylalanine or tryptophan. Fields, in order: V gene, J gene, D gene, clone size, CDR3 protein, CDR3 DNA. D genes are given only for firm matches. The listing skips clone size in some rows; elsewhere it reads once, few, many or a size class.

v_call: TRBV5-1
j_call: TRBJ1-1
d_call: TRBD1
clone_size: .
cdr3_aa: CASSLTTGKSNTEAFF
cdr3_nt: TGCGCCAGCAGCTTAACGACAGGGAAGTCTAACACTGAAGCTTTCTTT

v_call: TRBV20-1
j_call: TRBJ2-7
d_call: TRBD2
clone_size: .
cdr3_aa: CSARGGGSSYEQYF
cdr3_nt: TGCAGTGCTAGAGGCGGGGGGAGTTCTTACGAGCAGTACTTC

v_call: TRBV7-3
j_call: TRBJ2-5
d_call: .
clone_size: .
cdr3_aa: CASSASPGAEETQYF
cdr3_nt: TGTGCCAGCAGCGCGAGTCCCGGGGCCGAAGAGACCCAGTACTTC

v_call: TRBV28
j_call: TRBJ2-7
d_call: TRBD2
clone_size: .
cdr3_aa: CASSLYPTSGNYEQYF
cdr3_nt: TGTGCCAGCAGTTTATACCCGACTAGCGGGAACTACGAGCAGTACTTC

v_call: TRBV7-8
j_call: TRBJ2-1
d_call: .
clone_size: .
cdr3_aa: CASSFVHEQFF
cdr3_nt: TGTGCCAGCAGCTTCGTCCATGAGCAGTTCTTC

v_call: TRBV27
j_call: TRBJ2-1
d_call: TRBD1
clone_size: .
cdr3_aa: CASSFKRGLGEQFF
cdr3_nt: TGTGCCAGCAGTTTCAAAAGGGGGCTTGGTGAGCAGTTCTTC

v_call: TRBV28
j_call: TRBJ2-7
d_call: .
clone_size: .
cdr3_aa: CASRPGVYAYEQYF
cdr3_nt: TGTGCCAGCAGACCAGGGGTTTATGCCTACGAGCAGTACTTC

v_call: TRBV12-3/TRBV12-4
j_call: TRBJ1-1
d_call: .
clone_size: once
cdr3_aa: CASTRQVYLTEAFF
cdr3_nt: TGTGCCAGCACCAGACAGGTATATCTGACTGAAGCTTTCTTT

v_call: TRBV19
j_call: TRBJ1-1
d_call: .
clone_size: few
cdr3_aa: CASSLRMNTEAFF
cdr3_nt: TGTGCCAGTAGTCTTCGTATGAACACTGAAGCTTTCTTT

v_call: TRBV4-1
j_call: TRBJ2-3
d_call: TRBD2
clone_size: .
cdr3_aa: CASSHLGLAITADTQYF
cdr3_nt: TGCGCCAGCAGCCACCTAGGACTAGCGATCACAGCAGATACGCAGTATTTT

v_call: TRBV7-2
j_call: TRBJ2-1
d_call: TRBD2
clone_size: .
cdr3_aa: CASSLELRGGNNEQFF
cdr3_nt: TGTGCCAGCAGCTTAGAATTACGGGGGGGTAACAATGAGCAGTTCTTC

v_call: TRBV18
j_call: TRBJ2-6
d_call: .
clone_size: .
cdr3_aa: CASSPIRSSGANVLTF
cdr3_nt: TGTGCCAGCTCACCTATCCGGTCATCTGGGGCCAACGTCCTGACTTTC

v_call: TRBV5-1
j_call: TRBJ2-1
d_call: .
clone_size: few
cdr3_aa: CASRTNDNEQFF
cdr3_nt: TGCGCCAGCAGGACAAACGACAATGAGCAGTTCTTC

v_call: TRBV29-1
j_call: TRBJ1-1
d_call: .
clone_size: .
cdr3_aa: CSGSRETAFF
cdr3_nt: TGCAGCGGGTCCCGAGAGACGGCTTTCTTT

v_call: TRBV20-1
j_call: TRBJ2-7
d_call: .
clone_size: .
cdr3_aa: CSAKDSYEQYF
cdr3_nt: TGCAGTGCAAAGGACAGCTACGAGCAGTACTTC

v_call: TRBV11-2
j_call: TRBJ2-7
d_call: .
clone_size: .
cdr3_aa: CASSLAPGGAYEQYF
cdr3_nt: TGTGCCAGCAGCCTTGCCCCTGGCGGAGCCTACGAGCAGTACTTC

v_call: TRBV19
j_call: TRBJ1-5
d_call: .
clone_size: .
cdr3_aa: CASSGGYRQPQHF
cdr3_nt: TGTGCCAGTAGTGGGGGGTACCGTCAGCCCCAGCATTTT

v_call: TRBV18
j_call: TRBJ1-6
d_call: .
clone_size: once
cdr3_aa: CASSPEFSYNSPLHF
cdr3_nt: TGTGCCAGCTCCCCGGAGTTCTCCTATAATTCACCCCTCCACTTT

v_call: TRBV5-1
j_call: TRBJ1-3
d_call: TRBD1
clone_size: once
cdr3_aa: CASSPYLGQGRSGNTIYF
cdr3_nt: TGCGCCAGCAGCCCCTACCTGGGACAGGGGAGGTCCGGAAACACCATATATTTT

v_call: TRBV6-2/TRBV6-3
j_call: TRBJ2-2
d_call: .
clone_size: .
cdr3_aa: CASISGNTGELFF
cdr3_nt: TGTGCCAGCATCTCCGGAAACACCGGGGAGCTGTTTTTT

v_call: TRBV7-8
j_call: TRBJ2-5
d_call: .
clone_size: once
cdr3_aa: CASSSPGRKETQYF
cdr3_nt: TGTGCCAGCAGCTCACCAGGGAGGAAAGAGACCCAGTACTTC

v_call: TRBV5-1
j_call: TRBJ2-5
d_call: TRBD2
clone_size: .
cdr3_aa: CASSLPSGGQRGETQYF
cdr3_nt: TGCGCCAGCAGCTTGCCTAGCGGGGGCCAACGGGGGGAGACCCAGTACTTC

v_call: TRBV10-3
j_call: TRBJ2-7
d_call: TRBD2
clone_size: .
cdr3_aa: CATGLAGTYEQYF
cdr3_nt: TGTGCCACGGGACTAGCGGGAACCTACGAGCAGTACTTC

v_call: TRBV5-1
j_call: TRBJ1-4
d_call: .
clone_size: .
cdr3_aa: CASSLGDRSVVEKLFF
cdr3_nt: TGCGCCAGCAGCTTGGGGGACCGTTCCGTGGTGGAAAAACTGTTTTTT

v_call: TRBV7-9
j_call: TRBJ1-4
d_call: .
clone_size: .
cdr3_aa: CASSLFEGDEKLFF
cdr3_nt: TGTGCCAGCAGCTTATTTGAGGGGGATGAAAAACTGTTTTTT

v_call: TRBV2
j_call: TRBJ2-2
d_call: .
clone_size: .
cdr3_aa: CASSATIGGHTGELFF
cdr3_nt: TGTGCCAGCAGCGCTACCATCGGCGGGCACACCGGGGAGCTGTTTTTT

v_call: TRBV19
j_call: TRBJ1-5
d_call: .
clone_size: .
cdr3_aa: CASTPGVGRYLNQPQHF
cdr3_nt: TGTGCCAGTACCCCCGGAGTGGGGCGGTATCTCAATCAGCCCCAGCATTTT

v_call: TRBV10-2
j_call: TRBJ1-5
d_call: TRBD1
clone_size: .
cdr3_aa: CASSVDREGQPQHF
cdr3_nt: TGCGCCAGCAGTGTGGACAGGGAAGGTCAGCCCCAGCATTTT

v_call: TRBV7-9
j_call: TRBJ2-1
d_call: .
clone_size: .
cdr3_aa: CASSFLQRGSGNEQFF
cdr3_nt: TGTGCCAGCAGCTTTCTACAGAGGGGAAGCGGCAATGAGCAGTTCTTC

v_call: TRBV6-1
j_call: TRBJ2-1
d_call: TRBD1
clone_size: .
cdr3_aa: CASSARQGADEQFF
cdr3_nt: TGTGCCAGCAGTGCACGACAGGGGGCGGATGAGCAGTTCTTC

v_call: TRBV28
j_call: TRBJ2-5
d_call: TRBD1
clone_size: .
cdr3_aa: CASSLPGQGIETQYF
cdr3_nt: TGTGCCAGCAGTTTACCGGGACAGGGTATAGAGACCCAGTACTTC

v_call: TRBV20-1
j_call: TRBJ1-4
d_call: .
clone_size: .
cdr3_aa: CSARVAGAPNEKLFF
cdr3_nt: TGCAGTGCTAGAGTTGCAGGCGCCCCTAATGAAAAACTGTTTTTT

v_call: TRBV5-1
j_call: TRBJ2-2
d_call: .
clone_size: .
cdr3_aa: CASKKNRDPIPAELFF
cdr3_nt: TGCGCCAGCAAAAAAAACCGGGACCCAATTCCGGCGGAGCTGTTTTTT

v_call: TRBV11-3
j_call: TRBJ2-1
d_call: .
clone_size: .
cdr3_aa: CASSLDGGSGEQFF
cdr3_nt: TGTGCCAGCAGCTTAGACGGAGGGTCTGGTGAGCAGTTCTTC

v_call: TRBV5-1
j_call: TRBJ1-2
d_call: TRBD1
clone_size: .
cdr3_aa: CASSPGGQGAYGYTF
cdr3_nt: TGCGCCAGCAGCCCCGGCGGACAGGGGGCGTATGGCTACACCTTC

v_call: TRBV5-1
j_call: TRBJ2-7
d_call: .
clone_size: .
cdr3_aa: CASSLGSEAYEQYF
cdr3_nt: TGCGCCAGCAGCTTGGGTTCAGAAGCCTACGAGCAGTACTTC

v_call: TRBV5-4
j_call: TRBJ2-1
d_call: TRBD1
clone_size: .
cdr3_aa: CASSLVLQGRVNEQFF
cdr3_nt: TGTGCCAGCAGCTTGGTTCTACAGGGGCGAGTCAATGAGCAGTTCTTC

v_call: TRBV3-1
j_call: TRBJ1-2
d_call: TRBD1
clone_size: once
cdr3_aa: CASSQDSGQGLGYTF
cdr3_nt: TGTGCCAGCAGCCAAGACTCGGGACAGGGCCTGGGCTACACCTTC

v_call: TRBV29-1
j_call: TRBJ2-1
d_call: TRBD1
clone_size: .
cdr3_aa: CSDRQGSYNEQFF
cdr3_nt: TGCAGCGATAGACAGGGGTCCTACAATGAGCAGTTCTTC

v_call: TRBV5-4
j_call: TRBJ1-2
d_call: .
clone_size: .
cdr3_aa: CASSLASDYGYTF
cdr3_nt: TGTGCCAGCAGCTTGGCTAGTGACTATGGCTACACCTTC

v_call: TRBV4-1
j_call: TRBJ1-1
d_call: .
clone_size: .
cdr3_aa: CASSQLGRMNTEAFF
cdr3_nt: TGCGCCAGCAGCCAACTAGGACGGATGAACACTGAAGCTTTCTTT

v_call: TRBV20-1
j_call: TRBJ2-1
d_call: TRBD2
clone_size: .
cdr3_aa: CSARVQLAGNYNEQFF
cdr3_nt: TGCAGTGCTAGGGTCCAACTAGCGGGAAACTACAATGAGCAGTTCTTC